The rows below give T cell receptor beta chains drawn from one sample of a study of chronic HIV infection and antiretroviral therapy. TCRdb called the 5' RACE reads again in MiXCR, with one record for every CDR3 protein. The sample shows 25,000 to 35,000 distinct CDR3 sequences, about 9.7% of them seen only once. Sequences were obtained from peripheral blood. These receptors originate from an adult who had HIV and had not received antiretroviral therapy, or was an uninfected healthy control (not recorded which). Each CDR3 is given with its conserved first and last residue. The order of the fields is J gene, V gene, clone size, CDR3 protein. Rows give clone size only sometimes, using once, few, many, or a class for an expanded clone.

TRBJ2-7,TRBV19,many,CASSIGQLKEQYF
TRBJ1-1,TRBV10-3,many,CAISEGTFGTEAFF
TRBJ1-5,TRBV9,many,CASNGGALNQPQHF
TRBJ2-1,TRBV29-1,.,CSVDVRDRGNEQFF
TRBJ2-2,TRBV6-4,medium-sized,CASSPTSGNTGELFF
TRBJ1-1,TRBV18,many,CASSPPDRNTEAFF
TRBJ1-1,TRBV20-1,many,CSARDLGRSNTEAFF
TRBJ2-1,TRBV6-2/TRBV6-3,few,CASSPGTGYYNEQFF
TRBJ2-1,TRBV18,many,CASSRSIDIYNEQFF
TRBJ1-2,TRBV29-1,many,CSVARQGANYGYTF
TRBJ1-5,TRBV18,many,CASSPIGQPQHF
TRBJ2-6,TRBV29-1,many,CSVLIRPSGANVLTF
TRBJ1-1,TRBV9,few,CASSATSRDMNTEAFF
TRBJ2-1,TRBV7-7,few,CASSAGTNYNEQFF
TRBJ2-1,TRBV7-2,many,CASSPDGGNEQFF
TRBJ2-7,TRBV27,few,CASSLFPDRPYEQYF
TRBJ1-4,TRBV25-1,few,CASSEGTGGGEKLFF
TRBJ2-7,TRBV28,many,CASSPSRPFQGASEQYF
TRBJ2-4,TRBV10-3,.,CAIIGLESQRNIQYF
TRBJ1-2,TRBV5-6,.,CASSLSQGARGYTF
TRBJ2-6,TRBV9,.,CASSGDPGTGVSGANVLTF
TRBJ2-1,TRBV10-3,many,CAMGTSWNEQFF
TRBJ2-5,TRBV3-1,.,CASSLSTSGGETQYF
TRBJ2-7,TRBV29-1,.,CSVEDRPYEQYF
TRBJ2-7,TRBV4-2,many,CASSPDFSYEQYF
TRBJ1-5,TRBV2,few,CASSWGLNQPQHF
TRBJ1-6,TRBV7-3,many,CASSPGQVDNSPLHF
TRBJ2-3,TRBV28,many,CASSLTTSGFTDTQYF
TRBJ2-1,TRBV29-1,many,CSVEATSGGNEQFF
TRBJ1-1,TRBV7-6,.,CASSTTSGTGRSGGAFF
TRBJ2-7,TRBV25-1,many,CASSAVNSYEQYF
TRBJ2-5,TRBV7-9,many,CASSQRGTSGTETQYF
TRBJ1-5,TRBV19,many,CASSLSQGGPNTEPQHF
TRBJ2-3,TRBV29-1,.,CSVEGMGQGPDTQYF
TRBJ1-1,TRBV3-1,many,CASSQDRGGDTEAFF
TRBJ1-5,TRBV11-2,.,CASSLWDNQPQHF